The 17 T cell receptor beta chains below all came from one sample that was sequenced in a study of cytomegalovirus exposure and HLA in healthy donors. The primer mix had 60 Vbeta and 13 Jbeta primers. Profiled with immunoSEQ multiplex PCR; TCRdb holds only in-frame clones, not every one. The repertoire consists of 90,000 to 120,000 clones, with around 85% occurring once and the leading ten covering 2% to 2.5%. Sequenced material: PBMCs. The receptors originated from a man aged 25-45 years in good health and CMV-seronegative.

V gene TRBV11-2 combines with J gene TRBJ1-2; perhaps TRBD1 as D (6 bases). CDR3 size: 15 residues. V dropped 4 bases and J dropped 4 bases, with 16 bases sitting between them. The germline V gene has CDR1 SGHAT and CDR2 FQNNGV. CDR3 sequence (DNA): TGTGCCAGCAGCTGGAGGGGGGGAGGAAGCTATGGCTACACCTTC. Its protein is CASSWRGGGSYGYTF.

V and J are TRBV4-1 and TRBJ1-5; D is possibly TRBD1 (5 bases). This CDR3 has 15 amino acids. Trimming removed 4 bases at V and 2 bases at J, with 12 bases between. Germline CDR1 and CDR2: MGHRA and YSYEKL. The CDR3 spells CASSPDRGGNQPQHF. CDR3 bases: TGCGCCAGCAGCCCTGACAGAGGTGGCAATCAGCCCCAGCATTTT.

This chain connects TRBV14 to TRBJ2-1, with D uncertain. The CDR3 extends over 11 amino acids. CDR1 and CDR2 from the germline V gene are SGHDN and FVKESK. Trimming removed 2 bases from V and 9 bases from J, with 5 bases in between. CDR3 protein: CASSQLLEQFF. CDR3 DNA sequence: TGTGCCAGCAGCCAACTTCTTGAGCAGTTCTTC.

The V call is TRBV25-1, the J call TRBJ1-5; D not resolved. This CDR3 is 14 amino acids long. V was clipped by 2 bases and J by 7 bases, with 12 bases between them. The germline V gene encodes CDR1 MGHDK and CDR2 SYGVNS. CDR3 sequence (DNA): TGTGCCAGCAGTGAAGGTGCCAGAGGGCAGCCCCAGCATTTT. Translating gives CASSEGARGQPQHF.

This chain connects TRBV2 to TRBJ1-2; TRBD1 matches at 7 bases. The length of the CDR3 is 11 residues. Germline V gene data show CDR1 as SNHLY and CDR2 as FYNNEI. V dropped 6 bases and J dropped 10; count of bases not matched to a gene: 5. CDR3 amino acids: CASRATGVYTF. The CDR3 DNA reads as TGTGCCAGCAGGGCAACAGGGGTCTACACCTTC.

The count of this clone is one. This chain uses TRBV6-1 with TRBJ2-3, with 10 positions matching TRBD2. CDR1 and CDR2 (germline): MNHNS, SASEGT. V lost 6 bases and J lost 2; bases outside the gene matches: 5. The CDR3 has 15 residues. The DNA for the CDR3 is TGTGCCAGCAGCCTCCTAGCGGGGGACACAGATACGCAGTATTTT. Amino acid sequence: CASSLLAGDTDTQYF.

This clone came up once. The CDR3 nucleotides read TGCGCCAGCAGCCATGTGGCCGGGACAGGGGACTACGAGCAGTACTTC. Protein product: CASSHVAGTGDYEQYF. The chain recombines TRBV4-1 with TRBJ2-7; 10 bases match TRBD1. In germline, CDR1 is MGHRA, CDR2 YSYEKL. The CDR3 extends over 16 amino acids. The junction had 8 bases not matched to a gene; V was cut back by 3 bases and J by 3 bases.

The CDR3 loop is CASSAQGFYEQYF. The CDR3 nucleotides read TGTGCCAGCAGCGCACAGGGATTTTACGAGCAGTACTTC. The J gene is TRBJ2-7, the V gene TRBV5-6, with a tentative D call TRBD1 (6 bases). The CDR3 loop spans 13 amino acids. The germline CDR1 and CDR2 sequences are SGHDT and YYEEEE. Trimming stripped 4 bases from V and 4 bases from J, with 12 bases between.

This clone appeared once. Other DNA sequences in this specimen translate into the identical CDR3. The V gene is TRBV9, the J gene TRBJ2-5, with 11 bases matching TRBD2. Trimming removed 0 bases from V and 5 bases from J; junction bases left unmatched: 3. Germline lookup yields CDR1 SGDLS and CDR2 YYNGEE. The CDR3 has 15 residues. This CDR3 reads CASSVGLAGGETQYF. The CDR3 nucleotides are TGTGCCAGCAGCGTAGGGTTAGCGGGAGGGGAGACCCAGTACTTC.

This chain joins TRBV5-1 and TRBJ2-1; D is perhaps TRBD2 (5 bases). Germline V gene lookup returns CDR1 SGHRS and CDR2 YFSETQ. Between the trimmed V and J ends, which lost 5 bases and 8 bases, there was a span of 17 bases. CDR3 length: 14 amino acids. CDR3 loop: CASRRAGRADEQFF. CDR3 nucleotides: TGCGCCAGCAGGAGGGCTGGGAGAGCGGATGAGCAGTTCTTC. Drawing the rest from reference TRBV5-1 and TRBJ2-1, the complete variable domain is KAGVTQTPRYLIKTRGQQVTLSCSPISGHRSVSWYQQTPGQGLQFLFEYFSETQRNKGNFPGRFSGRQFSNSRSEMNVSTLELGDSALYLCASRRAGRADEQFFGPGTRLTVL.

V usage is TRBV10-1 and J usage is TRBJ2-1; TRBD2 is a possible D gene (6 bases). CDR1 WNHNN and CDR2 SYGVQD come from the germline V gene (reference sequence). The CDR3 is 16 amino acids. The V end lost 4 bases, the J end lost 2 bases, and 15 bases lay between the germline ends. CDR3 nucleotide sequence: TGCGCCAGCAGTGGGACGGCGGGACCACCCTACAATGAGCAGTTCTTC. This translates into CASSGTAGPPYNEQFF.

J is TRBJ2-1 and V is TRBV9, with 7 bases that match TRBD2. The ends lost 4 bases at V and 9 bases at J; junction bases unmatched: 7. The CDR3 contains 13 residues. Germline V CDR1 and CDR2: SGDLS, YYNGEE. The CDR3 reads CASSTGGRGEQFF. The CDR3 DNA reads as TGTGCCAGCAGCACGGGGGGTCGCGGTGAGCAGTTCTTC.

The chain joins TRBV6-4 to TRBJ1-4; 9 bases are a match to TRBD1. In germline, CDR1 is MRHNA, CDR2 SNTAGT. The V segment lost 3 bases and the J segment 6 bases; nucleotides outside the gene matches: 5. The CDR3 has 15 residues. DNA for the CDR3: TGTGCCAGCAGTGATACAGGGGGCGCCGATGAAAAACTGTTTTTT. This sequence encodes CASSDTGGADEKLFF.

The CDR3 loop is CASSDTSQVYNEQFF. Written as DNA, the CDR3 is TGCGCCAGCAGCGACACTAGCCAAGTCTACAATGAGCAGTTCTTC. V and J are TRBV10-1 and TRBJ2-1; perhaps TRBD2 as D (6 bases). The CDR3 is 15 residues long. V shed 6 bases and J shed 3 bases, with 15 bases lying between them. Germline loops: CDR1 WNHNN, CDR2 SYGVQD (reference sequence).

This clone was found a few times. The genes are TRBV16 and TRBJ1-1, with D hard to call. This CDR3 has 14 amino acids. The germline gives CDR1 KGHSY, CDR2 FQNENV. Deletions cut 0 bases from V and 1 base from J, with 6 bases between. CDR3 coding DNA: TGTGCCAGCAGCCAATCCAGTGGGAACACTGAAGCTTTCTTT. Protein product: CASSQSSGNTEAFF.

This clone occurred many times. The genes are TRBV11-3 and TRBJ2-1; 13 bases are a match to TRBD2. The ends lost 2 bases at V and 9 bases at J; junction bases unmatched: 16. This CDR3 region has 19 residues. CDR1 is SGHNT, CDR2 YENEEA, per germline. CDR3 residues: CASSLFTSGGAPRKSEQFF. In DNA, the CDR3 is TGTGCCAGCAGCTTATTTACTAGCGGGGGGGCACCCCGCAAGAGTGAGCAGTTCTTC.

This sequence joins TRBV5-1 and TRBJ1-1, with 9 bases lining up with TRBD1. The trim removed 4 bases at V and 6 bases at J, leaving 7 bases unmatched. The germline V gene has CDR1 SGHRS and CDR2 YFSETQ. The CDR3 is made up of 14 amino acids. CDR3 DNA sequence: TGCGCCAGCAGCCACCGGGACAGGGTCGCTGAAGCTTTCTTT. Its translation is CASSHRDRVAEAFF.